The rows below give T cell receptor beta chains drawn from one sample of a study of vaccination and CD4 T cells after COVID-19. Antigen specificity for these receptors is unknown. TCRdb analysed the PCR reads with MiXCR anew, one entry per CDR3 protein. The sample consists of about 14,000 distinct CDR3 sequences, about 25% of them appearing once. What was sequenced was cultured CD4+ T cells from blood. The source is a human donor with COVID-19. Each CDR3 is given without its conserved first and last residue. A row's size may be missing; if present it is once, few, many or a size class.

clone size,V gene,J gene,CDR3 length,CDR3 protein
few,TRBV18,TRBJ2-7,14,ASSPAGVLPLYEQY
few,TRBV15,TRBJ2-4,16,ATSRDPEPGRNIGIQY
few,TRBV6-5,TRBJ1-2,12,ASSYSDLGYGYT
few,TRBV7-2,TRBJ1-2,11,ASSLEAVYGYT
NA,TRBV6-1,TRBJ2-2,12,ASRKRENTGELF
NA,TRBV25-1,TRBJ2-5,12,ASSEGLAPETQY
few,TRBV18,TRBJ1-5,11,ASSPPNQQAQH
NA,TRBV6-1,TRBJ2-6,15,ASRAGQGAGGANVLT
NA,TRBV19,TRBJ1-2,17,ASSIAHTDRQGAARGYT
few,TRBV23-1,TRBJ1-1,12,ASIAGATNTEAF
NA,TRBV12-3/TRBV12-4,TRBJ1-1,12,ASSLWAGNTEAF
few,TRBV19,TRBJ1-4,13,ASSITTGANEKLF
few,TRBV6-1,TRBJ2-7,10,ASWTGQGEQY
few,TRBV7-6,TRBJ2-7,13,ASSGVGSNSYEQY
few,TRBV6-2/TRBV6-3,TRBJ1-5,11,ASSYWGNQPQH
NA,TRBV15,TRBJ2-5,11,ATSREKGGTQY
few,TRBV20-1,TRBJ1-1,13,SARTPSTVNTEAF
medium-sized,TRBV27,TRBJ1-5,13,ASSSGTDSNQPQH
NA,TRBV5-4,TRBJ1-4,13,ASSPSGDGSEKLF
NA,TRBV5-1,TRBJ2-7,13,ASSLASRGGSEQY
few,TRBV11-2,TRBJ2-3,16,ASSLASLAGGLGDTQY
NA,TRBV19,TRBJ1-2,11,ASSILGSYGYT
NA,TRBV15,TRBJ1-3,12,ATSRNGQADTIY
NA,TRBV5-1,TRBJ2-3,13,ASQDRTDRTDTQY
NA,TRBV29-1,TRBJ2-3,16,SVEAPPSWQATTDTQY
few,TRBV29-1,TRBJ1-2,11,SVDGGLSDGYT
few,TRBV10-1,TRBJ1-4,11,ASSRVTNEKLF
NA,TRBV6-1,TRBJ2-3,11,ASRILAPDTQY
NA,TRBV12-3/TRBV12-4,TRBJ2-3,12,ASSWSGLPDTQY
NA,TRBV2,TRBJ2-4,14,ASREEMIIAKNIQY
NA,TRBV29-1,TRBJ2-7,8,SVRNHEQY
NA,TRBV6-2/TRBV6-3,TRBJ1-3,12,ASRTGYSGNTIY
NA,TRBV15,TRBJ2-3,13,ATSILAGSTDTQY
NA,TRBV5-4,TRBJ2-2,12,ATSSPPNTGELF
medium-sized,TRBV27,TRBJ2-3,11,ASRRSDTDTQY
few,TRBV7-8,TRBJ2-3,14,ASSLDTSYSTDTQY
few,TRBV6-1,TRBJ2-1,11,ASTADAYNEQF
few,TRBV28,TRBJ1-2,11,ASRSQGVYGYT
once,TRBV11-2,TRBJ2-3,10,ASSSLPGTSN
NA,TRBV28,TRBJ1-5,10,AGSGGVQPQH
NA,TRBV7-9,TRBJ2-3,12,ASSLGQLGDTQY
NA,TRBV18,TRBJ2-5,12,ASSPRGPGETQY
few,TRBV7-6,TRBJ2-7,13,ASSLASGGTYEQY
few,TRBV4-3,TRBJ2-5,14,ASSQQLAGRQETQY
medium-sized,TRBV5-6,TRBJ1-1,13,ASSPDGGNMAEAF
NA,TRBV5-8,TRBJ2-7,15,ASSDGLAGWSSYEQY
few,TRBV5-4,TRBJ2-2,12,ASKQGSNTGELF
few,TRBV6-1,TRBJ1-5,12,ASSEQDSNQPQH
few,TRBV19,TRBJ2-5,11,ASSSTGTETQY
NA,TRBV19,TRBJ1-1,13,ASSNGYRGSTEAF
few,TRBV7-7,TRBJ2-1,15,ASSPSLAGGTYNEQF
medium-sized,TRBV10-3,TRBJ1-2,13,ATQRSRQGPHGYT
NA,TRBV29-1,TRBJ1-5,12,SVRTGASNQPQH